These 16 T cell receptor beta chains share one sample of origin, sequenced in a study of CD8+ T cells in alopecia areata. Extraction of RNA preceded its reverse transcription into cDNA, which served as the sequencing template. Libraries were prepared by immunoSEQ multiplex PCR; TCRdb keeps only in-frame clonotypes and omits some of them. The sample contains roughly 170,000 clones, about 60% of which appear only once. The input for sequencing was CD4+ T cells sorted from blood, taken at week 0. The receptors derive from a human donor with alopecia areata.

This clone was counted a few times. The J gene is TRBJ1-2, the V gene TRBV30; TRBD1 matches at 9 bases. The CDR3 contains 14 residues. V was pared by 5 bases and J by 5 bases, with 9 bases of the junction left unmatched. Germline values: CDR1 GTSNPN, CDR2 SVGIG (reference sequence). As DNA, the CDR3 is TGTGCCTGGTCTACGGGGACAGGGCATTATGGCTACACCTTC. Its translation: CAWSTGTGHYGYTF.

For the CDR3, the DNA is TGTGCCAGCAGGCGGACTGGGAACTATGGCTACACCTTC. Translating gives CASRRTGNYGYTF. The chain links TRBV6-5 to TRBJ1-2, with D uncertain. CDR3 size: 13 residues. The V and J ends lost 6 bases and 2 bases respectively, with 10 bases between them. Germline loops: CDR1 MNHEY, CDR2 SVGAGI.

V is TRBV25-1 and J is TRBJ1-1; a weak D match, TRBD1 (6 bases). Trimming took off 2 bases at V and 1 base at J, with 11 bases between the two ends. The CDR3 is 15 amino acids. Per germline, CDR1 MGHDK and CDR2 SYGVNS. CDR3 bases: TGTGCCAGCAGTGAACGGACAGTGGCGAACACTGAAGCTTTCTTT. It encodes CASSERTVANTEAFF. Full variable domain (rest looked up from reference TRBV25-1 and TRBJ1-1): EADIYQTPRYLVIGTGKKITLECSQTMGHDKMYWYQQDPGMELHLIHYSYGVNSTEKGDLSSESTVSRIRTEHFPLTLESARPSHTSQYLCASSERTVANTEAFFGQGTRLTVV.

This clone has more than one count but fewer than ten. The chain couples TRBV29-1 to TRBJ2-2; 7 bases map to TRBD1. Per the germline V gene, CDR1 is SQVTM and CDR2 is ANQGSEA. The CDR3 extends over 14 amino acids. The junction had 6 bases not matched to a gene; V was cut back by 7 bases and J by 1 base. The CDR3 nucleotides read TGCAGCGGTTCCCGACAGGGGAACACCGGGGAGCTGTTTTTT. Protein product: CSGSRQGNTGELFF.

This clone was seen a handful of times. The rearrangement joins TRBV6-5 to TRBJ1-2; 8 bases line up with TRBD1. Per the germline V gene, CDR1 is MNHEY and CDR2 is SVGAGI. The CDR3 consists of 14 residues. V shed 2 bases and J 7 bases; nucleotides not matched to a gene: 6. The CDR3 DNA is TGTGCCAGCAGTTACCGGCAGGGGGCTAGTGGCTACACCTTC. Amino acids: CASSYRQGASGYTF.

The chain joins TRBV30 to TRBJ1-1, with D maybe TRBD1 (6 bases). The CDR3 loop spans 13 amino acids. V lost 2 bases to trimming and J lost 2 bases, with 9 bases between them. Germline V CDR1 and CDR2: GTSNPN, SVGIG (reference sequence). CDR3 sequence (DNA): TGTGCCTGGAGTACAGGGCTTAACACTGAAGCTTTCTTT. This gives the protein CAWSTGLNTEAFF.

This clone was seen only a few times. The gene calls are TRBV19 and TRBJ1-2, with 8 bases identical to TRBD1. The ends lost 8 bases at V and 5 bases at J; junction bases unmatched: 7. The CDR3 length is 13 residues. Germline CDR1 LNHDA, CDR2 SQIVND (reference sequence). DNA for the CDR3: TGTGCCAGTTGGGACAGGCCCAAATATGGCTACACCTTC. Its translation: CASWDRPKYGYTF.

The V call is TRBV2, the J call TRBJ1-2; D perhaps matches TRBD1 (5 bases). Trimming pared 3 bases from V and 7 bases from J, leaving 18 bases between. Germline CDR1 and CDR2: SNHLY and FYNNEI. CDR3 size: 15 residues. CDR3 in amino acids: CASSDVPGRPSGYTF. The CDR3 nucleotides are TGTGCCAGCAGTGATGTTCCAGGGAGGCCTAGTGGCTACACCTTC.

DNA of the CDR3: TGTGCCACCAGCATACCGGGACAGCCCTACTATGGCTACACCTTC. It encodes CATSIPGQPYYGYTF. The chain uses TRBV15 and TRBJ1-2; 7 nucleotides agree with TRBD1. The ends lost 4 bases at V and 3 bases at J; junction bases unmatched: 8. Germline CDR1 reads LNHNV; CDR2 reads YYDKDF (reference sequence). The CDR3 consists of 15 residues.

The chain couples TRBV7-4 to TRBJ2-5; D might be TRBD2 (7 bases). V lost 5 bases, J lost 4 bases, and 14 bases lay in between. Germline CDR1 reads SGHVT; CDR2 reads SQSDAQ. This CDR3 is 14 amino acids long. The CDR3 sequence is CASSPPGGPETQYF. Here the CDR3 DNA reads TGTGCCAGCAGCCCGCCGGGGGGCCCAGAGACCCAGTACTTC.

The chain joins TRBV2 to TRBJ1-2; D possibly corresponds to TRBD1 (6 bases). Per the germline V gene, CDR1 is SNHLY and CDR2 is FYNNEI. V dropped 8 bases and J dropped 4 bases, with 14 bases sitting between them. The CDR3 runs to 13 residues. CDR3 residues: CASPNREGYGYTF. The CDR3 DNA reads TGTGCCAGCCCGAACAGGGAGGGCTATGGCTACACCTTC.

This clone was found a few times. The chain is built from TRBV29-1 and TRBJ2-1; D is undetermined. V was shortened by 1 base and J by 3 bases, with 10 bases between the two germline ends. The CDR3 is 14 amino acids. From germline, CDR1 is SQVTM and CDR2 ANQGSEA. CDR3 region: CSVEGGPFYNEQFF. The CDR3 DNA reads as TGCAGCGTTGAAGGTGGCCCGTTCTACAATGAGCAGTTCTTC.

In the case of this clone: Germline and junction disagree at one end, which may indicate a read error. The same CDR3 is also encoded by other DNA sequences in this sample. This chain connects TRBV7-7 to TRBJ2-5; 9 bases align to TRBD2. The CDR3 has 13 residues. Germline V CDR1 and CDR2: SSHAT, FNYEAQ (reference sequence). The CDR3 bases are TGTGCTAGCAGCTTTAGCGGGGGTGAGACCCAGTACTTC. Translation: CASSFSGGETQYF.

To note about this clone: Relative to the germline gene, one junction end is altered; a read error may explain this. The chain links TRBV7-7 to TRBJ2-2; 7 nucleotides line up with TRBD2. The CDR3 length is 18 residues. From germline, CDR1 is SSHAT and CDR2 FNYEAQ (reference sequence). CDR3 DNA sequence: TGTGCTAGCAGCTTAGTTGCCAGCGGGGCGACAAACACCGGGGAGCTGTTTTTT. Its translation: CASSLVASGATNTGELFF.

The chain couples TRBV29-1 to TRBJ1-1, with D uncertain. CDR3 length: 13 residues. The germline gives CDR1 SQVTM, CDR2 ANQGSEA. V lost 5 bases to trimming and J lost 1 base, with 11 bases between them. CDR3 amino acids: CSVTRHQNTEAFF. The CDR3, as DNA: TGCAGCGTTACACGACACCAGAACACTGAAGCTTTCTTT.

The chain carries TRBV5-1 and TRBJ2-3; D is uncertain. This CDR3 contains 15 residues. Germline V lookup: CDR1 SGHRS, CDR2 YFSETQ. V lost 0 bases, J lost 2 bases, and 10 bases lay in between. The chain's CDR3 is CASSLEFRPTDTQYF. CDR3 nucleotide sequence: TGCGCCAGCAGCTTGGAGTTTAGGCCCACAGATACGCAGTATTTT.